This T cell receptor beta chain was sequenced for a study of cytomegalovirus exposure and HLA in healthy donors. CDR3 length: 15 amino acids. Trimming shortened V by 3 bases and J by 5 bases, and 14 bases separated the two germline ends. Germline CDR1 MDHEN, CDR2 SYDVKM. Researchers ran the PCR with 60 Vbeta and 13 Jbeta primers. This table comes from immunoSEQ multiplex PCR, and its TCRdb copy is limited to in-frame clones, with some not included. Seen here are over 90,000 clones, approximately 72% observed once, and the top ten hold around 3.1%. This clone was picked up a small number of times. These donors, healthy bone marrow donors, were studied.

V gene TRBV28 combines with J gene TRBJ1-5; maybe TRBD1 (5 bases). This clonotype was obtained from a female donor in good health and CMV-seropositive. Sequenced: PBMCs. In nucleotides, the CDR3 is TGTGCCAGCAGTTTGGACAACGCGAACCATCAGCCCCAGCATTTT. It encodes CASSLDNANHQPQHF.